The clone carrying this T cell receptor beta chain showed up just once. The CDR3 length is 13 residues. CDR1 and CDR2 (germline): MNHEY, SMNVEV (reference sequence). The ends were cut back, 4 bases at V and 8 bases at J, with 12 bases in the middle. This entry comes from a study of cytomegalovirus exposure and HLA in healthy donors. Some clones are missing from TCRdb's copy, which holds only in-frame ones; the method was immunoSEQ multiplex PCR. The data contain 130,000 to 150,000 clones, about 87% of them singletons. The rearrangement links TRBV27 to TRBJ2-1; D is perhaps TRBD2 (7 bases). Sequenced sample: PBMCs. This clonotype originated in a woman in her 30s in good health and CMV-seropositive. CDR3 DNA sequence: TGTGCCAGCAGTTCCTGGGGGGGGCATGAGCAGTTCTTC. Amino acids: CASSSWGGHEQFF.